The 8 T cell receptor beta chains in this list originate from one sample, sequenced in a study of cytomegalovirus exposure and HLA in healthy donors. The study ran its PCR with 60 Vbeta and 13 Jbeta primers. Sequencing was performed with immunoSEQ multiplex PCR; in TCRdb, only in-frame clones are kept and a portion is missing. The profile shows around 190,000 clones, around 90% of them singletons. Sequences were obtained from PBMCs. Every receptor here comes from a boy aged 2 to 9 in good health and CMV-seronegative.

The CDR3 DNA is TGTGCCAGCAGCTTGAGCGGGGCCGCGAACACCGGGGAGCTGTTTTTT. Its protein is CASSLSGAANTGELFF. The V and J genes are TRBV7-6 and TRBJ2-2; 7 bases agree with TRBD2. The CDR3 consists of 16 residues. Germline V CDR1 and CDR2: SGHVS, FNYEAQ. V lost 3 bases, J lost 0 bases, and 4 bases stayed unmatched.

The CDR3: CAWSGLVSSYNEQFF. The CDR3 bases are TGTGCCTGGAGTGGCCTAGTGAGCTCCTACAATGAGCAGTTCTTC. V is TRBV30 and J is TRBJ2-1, with unresolved D. V dropped 1 base and J dropped 0 bases, with 10 bases sitting between them. The CDR3 runs 15 residues. The germline CDR1 and CDR2 sequences are GTSNPN and SVGIG (reference sequence). The full variable domain, in which reference TRBV30 and TRBJ2-1 provide the parts outside the CDR3, is SQTIHQWPATLVQPVGSPLSLECTVEGTSNPNLYWYRQAAGRGLQLLFYSVGIGQISSEVPQNLSASRPQDRQFILSSKKLLLSDSGFYLCAWSGLVSSYNEQFFGPGTRLTVL.

The chain is built from TRBV7-9 and TRBJ1-4; D call uncertain. CDR1 SEHNR and CDR2 FQNEAQ come from the germline V gene (reference sequence). V was pared by 5 bases and J by 4 bases, with 17 bases between. The CDR3 totals 16 residues. CDR3: CASSHLKGSSNEKLFF. Here the CDR3 DNA reads TGTGCCAGCAGCCATCTTAAAGGGAGCAGTAATGAAAAACTGTTTTTT.

The chain carries TRBV5-1 and TRBJ2-7, with a tentative D call TRBD2 (6 bases). Trimming took off 3 bases at V and 3 bases at J, with 10 bases between the two ends. The V gene's germline CDR1 is SGHRS and CDR2 YFSETQ. This CDR3 comprises 13 residues. CDR3 in amino acids: CASSWDLNYEQYF. CDR3 in DNA: TGCGCCAGCAGCTGGGACTTGAACTACGAGCAGTACTTC.

The V call is TRBV7-7, the J call TRBJ2-1; 14 bases line up with TRBD2. CDR1 SSHAT and CDR2 FNYEAQ come from the germline V gene (reference sequence). V was pared by 5 bases and J by 1 base, with 10 bases of the junction left unmatched. The CDR3 has 19 amino acids. The CDR3, as DNA: TGTGCCAGCAGCCCCGGACTAGCGGGAGGACGCACATCCTACAATGAGCAGTTCTTC. It specifies CASSPGLAGGRTSYNEQFF.

The chain links TRBV2 to TRBJ2-5, with D possibly matching TRBD2 (6 bases). The end of the DNA aligns better with TRBJ2-7, so the J call may be wrong. CDR1 is SNHLY, CDR2 FYNNEI, per germline. This CDR3 contains 13 residues. The CDR3 region is CASSVWRDYEQYF. DNA of the CDR3: TGTGCCAGCAGTGTATGGCGGGATTACGAGCAGTACTTC.

V is TRBV6-5 and J is TRBJ2-2, with TRBD2 matching over 8 bases. V lost 8 bases, J lost 6 bases, and 8 bases stayed unmatched. Germline-derived CDR1 and CDR2 are MNHEY and SVGAGI. The length of the CDR3 is 14 residues. The CDR3 spells CASSLGGAAGELFF. The CDR3 region has the DNA TGTGCCAGCTCTCTCGGGGGGGCGGCCGGGGAGCTGTTTTTT.

The J gene is TRBJ2-7, the V gene TRBV9; perhaps TRBD2 as D (6 bases). Trimming stripped 4 bases from V and 2 bases from J, with 16 bases between. Germline CDR1 reads SGDLS; CDR2 reads YYNGEE. The CDR3 sequence is 15 residues long. CDR3 in DNA: TGTGCCAGCAGCCTTAGTCCTAGCGCAGCCTACGAGCAGTACTTC. Protein: CASSLSPSAAYEQYF.